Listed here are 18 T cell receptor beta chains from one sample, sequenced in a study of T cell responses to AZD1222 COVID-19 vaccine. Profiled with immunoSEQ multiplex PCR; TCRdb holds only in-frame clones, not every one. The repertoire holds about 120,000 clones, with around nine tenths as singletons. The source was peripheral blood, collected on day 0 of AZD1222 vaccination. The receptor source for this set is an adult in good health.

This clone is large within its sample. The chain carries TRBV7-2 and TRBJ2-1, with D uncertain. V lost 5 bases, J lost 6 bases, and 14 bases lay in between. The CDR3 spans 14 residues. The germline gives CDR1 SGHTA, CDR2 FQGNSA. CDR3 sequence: CASSPLRWSNEQFF. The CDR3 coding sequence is TGTGCCAGCAGCCCCCTCCGTTGGAGCAATGAGCAGTTCTTC.

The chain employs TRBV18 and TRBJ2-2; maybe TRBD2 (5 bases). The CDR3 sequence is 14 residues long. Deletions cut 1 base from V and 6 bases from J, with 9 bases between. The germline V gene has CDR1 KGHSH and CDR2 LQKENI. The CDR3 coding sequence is TGTGCCAGCTCACCACTCAAGGACTCCGGGGAGCTGTTTTTT. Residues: CASSPLKDSGELFF.

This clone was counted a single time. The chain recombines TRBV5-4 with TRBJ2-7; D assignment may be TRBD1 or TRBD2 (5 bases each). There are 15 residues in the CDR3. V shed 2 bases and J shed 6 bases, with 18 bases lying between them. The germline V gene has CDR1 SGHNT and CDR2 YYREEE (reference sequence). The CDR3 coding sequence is TGTGCCAGCAGCTTTGGGGGAGATATGGGGCTCGAGCAGTACTTC. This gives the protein CASSFGGDMGLEQYF.

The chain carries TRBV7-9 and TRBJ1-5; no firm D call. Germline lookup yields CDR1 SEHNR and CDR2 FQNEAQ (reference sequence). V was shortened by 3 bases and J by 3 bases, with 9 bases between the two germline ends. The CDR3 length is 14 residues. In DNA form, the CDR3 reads TGTGCCAGCAGCTTGGCAACAGACAATCAGCCCCAGCATTTT. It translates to CASSLATDNQPQHF.

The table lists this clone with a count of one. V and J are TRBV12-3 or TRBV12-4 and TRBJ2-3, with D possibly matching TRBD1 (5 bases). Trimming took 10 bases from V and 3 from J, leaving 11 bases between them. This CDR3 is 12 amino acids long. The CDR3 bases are TGTGCCACCGGCCCAGGGACAGATACGCAGTATTTT. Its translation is CATGPGTDTQYF.

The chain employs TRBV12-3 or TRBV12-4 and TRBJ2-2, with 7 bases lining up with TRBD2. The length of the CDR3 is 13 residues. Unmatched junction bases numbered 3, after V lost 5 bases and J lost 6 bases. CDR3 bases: TGTGCCAGCAGTGGACTAGGTGCCGGGGAGCTGTTTTTT. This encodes CASSGLGAGELFF.

The DNA of the CDR3 is TGTGCCGCCAAGGGACAGGGGAGGGCCGGGGAGCTGTTTTTT. Its translation is CAAKGQGRAGELFF. This chain links TRBV27 with TRBJ2-2; 10 bases match TRBD1. Germline lookup yields CDR1 MNHEY and CDR2 SMNVEV (reference sequence). The V and J ends lost 11 bases and 6 bases, in that order; junction bases with no gene match: 9. This CDR3 is 14 amino acids long.

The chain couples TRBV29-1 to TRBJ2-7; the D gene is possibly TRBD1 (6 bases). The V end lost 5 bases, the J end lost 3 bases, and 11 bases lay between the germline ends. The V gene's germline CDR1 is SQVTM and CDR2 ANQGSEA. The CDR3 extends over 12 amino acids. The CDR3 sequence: CSVLGGVYEQYF. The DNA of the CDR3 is TGCAGCGTTCTAGGGGGAGTCTACGAGCAGTACTTC.

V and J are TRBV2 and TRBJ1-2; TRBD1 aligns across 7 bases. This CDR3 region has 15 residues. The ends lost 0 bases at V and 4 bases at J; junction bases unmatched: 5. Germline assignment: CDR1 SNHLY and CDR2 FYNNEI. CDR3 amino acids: CASSEAPTGTYGYTF. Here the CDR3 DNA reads TGTGCCAGCAGTGAAGCCCCGACAGGGACCTATGGCTACACCTTC.

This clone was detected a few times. CDR3 bases: TGCGCCAGCAGTCAATCATGCAGGTTCCAGCCCCAGCATTTT. This translates into CASSQSCRFQPQHF. This sequence joins TRBV23-1 and TRBJ1-5; D is ambiguous. TRBV23-1 is given ORF status, its function remaining uncertain. The V end was cut by 0 bases, the J end by 7 bases, with 10 bases between. This CDR3 region has 14 residues.

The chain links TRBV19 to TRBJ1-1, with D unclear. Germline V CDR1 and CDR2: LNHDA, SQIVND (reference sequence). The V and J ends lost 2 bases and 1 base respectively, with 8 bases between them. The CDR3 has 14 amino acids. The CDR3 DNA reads TGTGCCAGTAGTATACTATCCGGGAACACTGAAGCTTTCTTT. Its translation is CASSILSGNTEAFF.

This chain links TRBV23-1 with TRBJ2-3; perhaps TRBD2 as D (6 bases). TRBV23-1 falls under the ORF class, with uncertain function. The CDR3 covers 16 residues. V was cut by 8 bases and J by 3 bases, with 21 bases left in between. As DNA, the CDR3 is TGCGCCAGCGCCCCCCCATGGGGGGTTGGTACAGATACGCAGTATTTT. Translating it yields CASAPPWGVGTDTQYF.

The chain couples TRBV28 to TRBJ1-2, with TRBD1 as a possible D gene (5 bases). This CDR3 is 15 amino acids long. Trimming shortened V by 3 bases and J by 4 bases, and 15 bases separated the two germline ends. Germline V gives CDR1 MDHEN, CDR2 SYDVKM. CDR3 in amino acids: CASSFMGERGYGYTF. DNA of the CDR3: TGTGCCAGCAGTTTTATGGGGGAAAGGGGCTATGGCTACACCTTC.

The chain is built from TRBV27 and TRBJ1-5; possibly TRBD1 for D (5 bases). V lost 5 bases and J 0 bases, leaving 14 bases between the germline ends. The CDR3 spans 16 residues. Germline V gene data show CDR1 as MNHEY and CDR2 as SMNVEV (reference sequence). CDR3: CASSPHQGYSNQPQHF. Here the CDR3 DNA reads TGTGCCAGCAGTCCACACCAGGGATATAGCAATCAGCCCCAGCATTTT.

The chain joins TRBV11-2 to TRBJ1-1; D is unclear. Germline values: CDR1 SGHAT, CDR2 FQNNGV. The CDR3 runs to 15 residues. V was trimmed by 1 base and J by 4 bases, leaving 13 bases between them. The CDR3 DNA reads TGTGCCAGCAGCTTAGGCAGGATAGAGGTCACTGAAGCTTTCTTT. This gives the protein CASSLGRIEVTEAFF.

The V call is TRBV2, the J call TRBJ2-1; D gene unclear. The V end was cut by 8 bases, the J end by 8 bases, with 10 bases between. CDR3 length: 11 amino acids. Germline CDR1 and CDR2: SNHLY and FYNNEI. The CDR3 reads CASEGQDEQFF. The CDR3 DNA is TGTGCCAGCGAAGGTCAGGATGAGCAGTTCTTC.

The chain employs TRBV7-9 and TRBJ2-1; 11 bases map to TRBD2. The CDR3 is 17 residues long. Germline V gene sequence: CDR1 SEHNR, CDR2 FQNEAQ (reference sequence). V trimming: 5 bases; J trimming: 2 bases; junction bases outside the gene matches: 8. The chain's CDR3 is CASSQDTSGSTYNEQFF. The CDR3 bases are TGTGCCAGCAGCCAAGACACTAGCGGGAGTACCTACAATGAGCAGTTCTTC. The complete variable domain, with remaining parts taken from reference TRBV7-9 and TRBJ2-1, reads DTGVSQNPRHKITKRGQNVTFRCDPISEHNRLYWYRQTLGQGPEFLTYFQNEAQLEKSRLLSDRFSAERPKGSFSTLEIQRTEQGDSAMYLCASSQDTSGSTYNEQFFGPGTRLTVL.

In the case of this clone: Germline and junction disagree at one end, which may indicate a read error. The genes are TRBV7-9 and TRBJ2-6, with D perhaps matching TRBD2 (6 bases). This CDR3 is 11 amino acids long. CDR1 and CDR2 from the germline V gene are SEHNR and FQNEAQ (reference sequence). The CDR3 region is CASSFGGKASF. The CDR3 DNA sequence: TGTGCCAGCAGTTTCGGCGGGAAGGCGTCTTTC.